This T cell receptor (beta chain) was sequenced in a study of shared clonotypes between healthy human individuals. Background on the study: Researchers drew samples from two women and three men aged 18 to 49.

Assay runs were performed at deep level. Several immunoSEQ plates received, in even portions, the genomic DNA of each subset. Profiled with immunoSEQ multiplex PCR; TCRdb holds only in-frame clones, not every one. The table records roughly 2.6 million clones, roughly 92% of them present only once. CDR1 and CDR2 from the germline V gene are SGHDT and YYEEEE. CDR3 length equals 12 residues. Trimming left V 2 bases short and J 13 bases short, with 16 bases between. Points on this clone: Its specificity is not known.

Study results and caveats: A generally larger estimated richness was seen in naive subsets than in memory subsets.

V gene TRBV5-6 combines with J gene TRBJ2-7; perhaps TRBD1 as D (5 bases). This TCR was sampled from a man between 18 and 29 years old in good health. The sequenced sample consisted of naive CD4+ T cells sorted from blood. Subset in this sample: CD45RA+ positively selected. The CDR3 DNA reads TGTGCCAGCAGCTTCGGTGGGGCAGGGCCCTACTTC. This translates into CASSFGGAGPYF.